A single sample is the source of the 29 T cell receptor beta chains below, sequenced in a study of human T cells and chemical hapten exposure. Each CDR3 protein is one row after TCRdb ran MiXCR on the RACE reads. This sample has 27,000 or so distinct CDR3 sequences, with nearly 6% found just once. Time point of the sample: patch test 3, about 24 weeks after DPC sensitization. Treatment in this sample: therapeutic diphenylcyclopropenone sensitization with weekly scalp DPC. Sample: whole blood, taken in connection with sensitization to the hapten diphenylcyclopropenone (DPC). These receptors were taken from a man aged 30 to 45 with alopecia areata. Some clones in this sample may be carry-over from other donors' samples.

This clonotype was counted ten times or more. This chain uses TRBV12-5 with TRBJ2-5; D possibly corresponds to TRBD1 (5 bases). Trimming took 5 bases from V and 2 from J, leaving 9 bases between them. This CDR3 contains 13 residues. CDR1 LGHNT and CDR2 FRNRAP come from the germline V gene. The CDR3 reads CASGADIQETQYF. For the CDR3, the DNA is TGTGCTAGTGGTGCGGACATTCAAGAGACCCAGTACTTC. The whole variable domain, remainder taken from reference TRBV12-5 and TRBJ2-5, is DARVTQTPRHKVTEMGQEVTMRCQPILGHNTVFWYRQTMMQGLELLAYFRNRAPLDDSGMPKDRFSAEMPDATLATLKIQPSEPRDSAVYFCASGADIQETQYFGPGTRLLVL.

This clonotype showed up many times. V is TRBV12-5 and J is TRBJ2-1; tentatively, D is TRBD2 (6 bases). Germline V CDR1 and CDR2: LGHNT, FRNRAP. The V gene lost 2 bases and the J gene lost 3 bases, with 14 bases spanning the gap. This CDR3 region has 16 residues. Here the CDR3 DNA reads TGTGCTAGTGGTTTGTTACCGGGAGTCCTCTACAATGAGCAGTTCTTC. Amino acids: CASGLLPGVLYNEQFF.

The rearrangement joins TRBV20-1 to TRBJ2-3; no reliable D call. In germline, CDR1 is DFQATT, CDR2 SNEGSKA (reference sequence). This CDR3 is built from 14 residues. Trimming pared 3 bases from V and 0 bases from J, leaving 10 bases between. CDR3 protein: CSASAAASTDTQYF. CDR3 coding DNA: TGCAGTGCTAGTGCCGCGGCCAGCACAGATACGCAGTATTTT.

V gene TRBV20-1 combines with J gene TRBJ1-3, with D tentatively TRBD1 (6 bases). Trimming cost V 0 bases and J 4 bases, with 16 bases left between them. The CDR3 consists of 16 residues. The germline V gene encodes CDR1 DFQATT and CDR2 SNEGSKA (reference sequence). CDR3 sequence reads: CSARDYLQGSGNTIYF. As DNA, the CDR3 is TGCAGTGCTAGAGACTATTTACAGGGCTCCGGAAACACCATATATTTT.

This clonotype was found many times. This chain links TRBV29-1 with TRBJ2-3; 10 nucleotides agree with TRBD2. The CDR3 loop spans 14 amino acids. The germline V gene encodes CDR1 SQVTM and CDR2 ANQGSEA. V dropped 6 bases and J dropped 4; count of bases not matched to a gene: 7. In nucleotides, the CDR3 is TGCAGCGTCCGTCTAGCGGGAGCCTCAGATACGCAGTATTTT. Protein: CSVRLAGASDTQYF.

Many counts were recorded for this clonotype. Relative to the germline gene, one junction end is altered; a read error may explain this. V and J are TRBV2 and TRBJ1-2, with 8 bases lining up with TRBD1. The CDR3 loop spans 14 amino acids. Germline assignment: CDR1 SNHLY and CDR2 FYNNEI. CDR3 sequence: CASSEDQGAYGYTF. CDR3 DNA: TGTGCCAGCAGCGAAGACCAGGGGGCCTATGGCTACACCTTC.

This clonotype appeared many times. The chain carries TRBV7-9 and TRBJ2-5, with D hard to call. The CDR3 spans 15 residues. Germline CDR1 and CDR2: SEHNR and FQNEAQ (reference sequence). V dropped 6 bases and J dropped 0 bases, with 14 bases sitting between them. CDR3 loop: CASRSDHYHQETQYF. DNA of the CDR3: TGTGCCAGCAGGTCCGACCACTACCACCAAGAGACCCAGTACTTC.

This clonotype has at least ten counts. The genes are TRBV12-3 or TRBV12-4 and TRBJ2-5; D gene unclear. The CDR3 has 12 amino acids. Trimming stripped 8 bases from V and 9 bases from J, with 16 bases between. CDR3 residues: CASRSTPEAQYF. DNA of the CDR3: TGTGCCAGCCGCTCCACCCCCGAGGCCCAGTACTTC.

This clonotype appeared many times. The DNA of the CDR3 is TGTGCCAGTAACTACGGGGGGAGGTACAATGAGCAGTTCTTC. Encoded protein: CASNYGGRYNEQFF. The chain employs TRBV19 and TRBJ2-1; the match to TRBD2 covers 7 bases. The length of the CDR3 is 14 residues. Losses at the gene ends were 7 bases for V and 4 bases for J; bases not matched to a gene: 7. Per the germline V gene, CDR1 is LNHDA and CDR2 is SQIVND (reference sequence).

This clonotype was observed at least ten times. CDR3 in amino acids: CASSLGTEKFF. DNA of the CDR3: TGTGCCAGCAGCTTAGGAACGGAAAAGTTCTTC. This chain uses TRBV11-2 with TRBJ2-1; D is undetermined. CDR3 length: 11 residues. The V gene lost 1 base and the J gene lost 14 bases, with 9 bases spanning the gap. CDR1 is SGHAT, CDR2 FQNNGV, per germline.

The rearrangement links TRBV28 to TRBJ1-1; 7 bases match TRBD1. V dropped 5 bases and J dropped 7; count of bases not matched to a gene: 16. The CDR3 is made up of 16 amino acids. Germline CDR1 reads MDHEN; CDR2 reads SYDVKM. CDR3: CASSPRDSPVGSEAFF. CDR3 bases: TGTGCCAGCAGTCCCCGGGACAGCCCCGTGGGTAGTGAAGCTTTCTTT. The full variable domain, completed using reference TRBV28 and TRBJ1-1, is DVKVTQSSRYLVKRTGEKVFLECVQDMDHENMFWYRQDPGLGLRLIYFSYDVKMKEKGDIPEGYSVSREKKERFSLILESASTNQTSMYLCASSPRDSPVGSEAFFGQGTRLTVV.

This clonotype is classed as medium-sized. V usage is TRBV27 and J usage is TRBJ2-1, with 9 bases fitting TRBD2. CDR1 is MNHEY and CDR2 is SMNVEV in the germline V gene (reference sequence). Trimming at V came to 7 bases and at J to 8 bases, leaving 12 bases not matched to a gene. CDR3 length equals 15 residues. The CDR3, as DNA: TGTGCCAGCATAGAGGCGGGAGGGTTAGTGGATGAGCAGTTCTTC. Amino acids: CASIEAGGLVDEQFF.

The sample holds many counts of this clonotype. This chain links TRBV19 with TRBJ1-6; 9 bases match TRBD1. The CDR3 length is 15 residues. The V segment lost 5 bases and the J segment 7 bases; nucleotides outside the gene matches: 6. The V gene's germline CDR1 is LNHDA and CDR2 SQIVND (reference sequence). The CDR3 DNA reads as TGTGCCAGTAGTCCCGATGACAGGGGGAATTCACCCCTCCACTTT. Protein product: CASSPDDRGNSPLHF.

With respect to this clonotype: This clone may be a read error of a much larger clone one base away. The V call is TRBV14, the J call TRBJ2-1, with TRBD2 identical over 7 bases. This CDR3 comprises 15 residues. From germline, CDR1 is SGHDN and CDR2 FVKESK. In DNA form, the CDR3 reads TGTGCCAGCAGCCAACAAGCGGGGATATACAATGAGCAGATCTTC. Translated, it gives CASSQQAGIYNEQIF.

Many counts were recorded for this clonotype. The chain uses TRBV4-1 and TRBJ1-1; D perhaps matches TRBD1 (6 bases). CDR3 length equals 14 residues. The V gene lost 4 bases and the J gene lost 0 bases, with 9 bases spanning the gap. Germline-derived CDR1 and CDR2 are MGHRA and YSYEKL. The CDR3 protein is CASSLGHMNTEAFF. Written as DNA, the CDR3 is TGCGCCAGCAGCCTGGGACATATGAACACTGAAGCTTTCTTT.

This clonotype was recorded at least ten times. The V call is TRBV20-1, the J call TRBJ2-7; 13 bases line up with TRBD2. From germline, CDR1 is DFQATT and CDR2 SNEGSKA (reference sequence). This CDR3 has 15 residues. The ends lost 3 bases at V and 4 bases at J; junction bases unmatched: 6. CDR3 sequence: CSASPGTSGKYEQYF. The CDR3 DNA is TGCAGTGCTAGCCCCGGGACTAGCGGGAAGTACGAGCAGTACTTC.

This clonotype was seen many times. This sequence joins TRBV4-3 and TRBJ1-2; D might be TRBD1 (5 bases). The CDR3 consists of 14 residues. V gave up 0 bases and J gave up 7 bases, with 12 bases separating them. The germline V gene has CDR1 LGHNA and CDR2 YSLEER. Written as DNA, the CDR3 is TGCGCCAGCAGCCAAGATAGGTCGGGACGTGGCTACACCTTC. It yields the protein CASSQDRSGRGYTF.

This clonotype was picked up many times. This rearrangement joins TRBV12-3 or TRBV12-4 to TRBJ1-5, with a tentative D call TRBD1 (5 bases). CDR3 length: 13 amino acids. V lost 3 bases, J lost 5 bases, and 8 bases lay in between. The CDR3 protein is CASSFTRDQPQHF. DNA of the CDR3: TGTGCCAGCAGTTTTACCAGGGATCAGCCCCAGCATTTT.

This clonotype occurred many times. The chain uses TRBV7-2 and TRBJ2-3; tentatively, D is TRBD1 or TRBD2 (5 bases each). CDR3 length: 15 residues. Trimming took 1 base from V and 0 from J, leaving 8 bases between them. Germline V gene lookup returns CDR1 SGHTA and CDR2 FQGNSA. Here the CDR3 DNA reads TGTGCCAGCAGCTTAGGGGGGACCAGCACAGATACGCAGTATTTT. The encoded protein is CASSLGGTSTDTQYF.

This clonotype was seen ten or more times. The chain is built from TRBV6-1 and TRBJ1-2, with 9 nucleotides matching TRBD1. CDR3 length: 16 residues. CDR1 and CDR2 from the germline V gene are MNHNS and SASEGT. The V gene end was trimmed by 6 bases and the J gene end by 5 bases; junction bases not matched to a gene: 13. The CDR3 region is CASSETPGQGGYGYTF. The CDR3 DNA reads TGTGCCAGCAGCGAAACCCCGGGACAGGGTGGATATGGCTACACCTTC.

This clonotype was recorded at least ten times. The rearrangement joins TRBV2 to TRBJ2-7; possibly TRBD2 for D (6 bases). Germline assignment: CDR1 SNHLY and CDR2 FYNNEI. The V and J ends lost 11 bases and 7 bases respectively, with 9 bases between them. The length of the CDR3 is 9 residues. The CDR3 nucleotides read TGTGCCTCGGGGGTAGAGCAGTACTTC. It translates to CASGVEQYF.

This clonotype was seen ten or more times. This chain uses TRBV20-1 with TRBJ1-5; weak D call: TRBD1 (5 bases). This CDR3 spans 14 amino acids. The germline V gene encodes CDR1 DFQATT and CDR2 SNEGSKA (reference sequence). The V and J ends lost 2 bases and 1 base respectively, with 9 bases between them. The CDR3 DNA sequence: TGCAGTGCTAGACGGGGCCAAAGCAATCAGCCCCAGCATTTT. Translation gives CSARRGQSNQPQHF.

This clonotype was seen ten or more times. The chain joins TRBV20-1 to TRBJ2-3; TRBD2 aligns across 8 bases. There are 16 residues in the CDR3. The trim removed 2 bases at V and 2 bases at J, leaving 9 bases unmatched. Germline V gene data show CDR1 as DFQATT and CDR2 as SNEGSKA (reference sequence). The CDR3 nucleotides are TGCAGTGCTAGATTTCAGTACGGGAGGGCCACAGATACGCAGTATTTT. It specifies CSARFQYGRATDTQYF.

This clonotype was recorded at least ten times. The chain is built from TRBV6-6 and TRBJ1-3; D is ambiguous. Germline lookup yields CDR1 MNHNY and CDR2 SVGAGI (reference sequence). The germline V and J ends were trimmed by 6 bases and 0 bases, with 9 bases remaining between them. CDR3 length: 14 residues. The DNA for the CDR3 is TGTGCCAGCAGCCGGGAACTCTCTGGAAACACCATATATTTT. Residues: CASSRELSGNTIYF.

This clonotype was found many times. It is unclear where the CDR3 begins or ends on the DNA, so no DNA is shown, and the CDR3 is as TCRdb lists it. The chain has TRBV2 and TRBJ1-1. Germline CDR1 and CDR2: SNHLY and FYNNEI. A total of 20 residues make up the CDR3, ends included. The CDR3 protein is CASSDQGHTEAFFGHTEAFF.

The table lists this clonotype with many counts. The CDR3 nucleotides are TGCAGCGTTGAAGCGGGAGGGCCTACAGATACGCAGTATTTT. Its translation: CSVEAGGPTDTQYF. The rearrangement uses TRBV29-1 and TRBJ2-3; TRBD2 matches at 8 bases. The CDR3 has 14 amino acids. Trimming removed 1 base from V and 3 bases from J; junction bases left unmatched: 3. Germline CDR1 SQVTM, CDR2 ANQGSEA.

This clonotype was recorded many times. The chain joins TRBV20-1 to TRBJ2-2; D unclear. V was trimmed by 5 bases and J by 5 bases, leaving 15 bases between them. The CDR3 is 14 residues long. In germline, CDR1 is DFQATT, CDR2 SNEGSKA (reference sequence). CDR3 residues: CSAADVGRTGELFF. In DNA, the CDR3 is TGCAGTGCTGCCGACGTCGGAAGGACCGGGGAGCTGTTTTTT.

This clonotype has ten or more counts. The chain combines TRBV9 with TRBJ1-2; D is ambiguous. From germline, CDR1 is SGDLS and CDR2 YYNGEE. CDR3 size: 15 residues. Trimming cost V 0 bases and J 8 bases, with 17 bases left between them. In DNA, the CDR3 is TGTGCCAGCAGCGTAGGGAGACAAGTTTCATCGGGCTACACCTTC. This sequence encodes CASSVGRQVSSGYTF.

This clonotype was observed at least ten times. The rearrangement uses TRBV20-1 and TRBJ2-5; 8 positions match TRBD1. This CDR3 region has 14 residues. Per germline, CDR1 DFQATT and CDR2 SNEGSKA (reference sequence). Trimming took 0 bases from V and 4 from J; bases not matched to a gene: 4. CDR3: CSARDRQGRETQYF. CDR3 sequence (DNA): TGCAGTGCTAGAGATAGACAGGGGAGAGAGACCCAGTACTTC.